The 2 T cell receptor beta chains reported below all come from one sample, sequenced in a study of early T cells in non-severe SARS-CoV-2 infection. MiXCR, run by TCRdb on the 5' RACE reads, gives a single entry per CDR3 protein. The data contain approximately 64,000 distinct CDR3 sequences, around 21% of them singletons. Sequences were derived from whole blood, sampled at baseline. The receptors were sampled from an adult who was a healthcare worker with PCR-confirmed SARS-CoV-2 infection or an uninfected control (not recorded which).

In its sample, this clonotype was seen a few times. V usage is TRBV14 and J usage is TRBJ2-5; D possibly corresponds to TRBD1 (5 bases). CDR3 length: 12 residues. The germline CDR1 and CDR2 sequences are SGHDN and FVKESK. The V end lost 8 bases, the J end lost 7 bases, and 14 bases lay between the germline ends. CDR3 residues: CASGAGSGTQYF. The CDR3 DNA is TGTGCCAGCGGGGCTGGGTCAGGGACCCAGTACTTC.

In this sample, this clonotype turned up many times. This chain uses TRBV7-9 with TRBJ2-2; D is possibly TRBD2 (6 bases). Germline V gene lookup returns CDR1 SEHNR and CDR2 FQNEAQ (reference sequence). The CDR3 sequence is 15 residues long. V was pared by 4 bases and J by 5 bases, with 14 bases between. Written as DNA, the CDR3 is TGTGCCAGCAGCTCCCCCCGGGGACTTACCGGGGAGCTGTTTTTT. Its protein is CASSSPRGLTGELFF.